A single sample is the source of the 14 T cell receptor beta chains below, sequenced in a study of T cell changes during pregnancy in multiple sclerosis. Here immunoSEQ multiplex PCR was the method, and the copy in TCRdb shows in-frame clones only, minus some. Of about 53,000 clones in the sample, 85% to 95% are singletons; the top ten hold less than 0.6%. Source: CD4+ T cells from peripheral blood mononuclear cells, taken in the third trimester of pregnancy. The receptors stem from a female donor with multiple sclerosis, enrolled in a pregnancy study.

This chain joins TRBV5-4 and TRBJ2-5; D not resolved. The germline gives CDR1 SGHNT, CDR2 YYREEE (reference sequence). This CDR3 comprises 13 residues. Trimming pared 4 bases from V and 2 bases from J, leaving 9 bases between. CDR3 loop: CASSPEQQETQYF. The CDR3, as DNA: TGTGCCAGCAGCCCTGAACAACAAGAGACCCAGTACTTC. Full variable domain (missing parts from reference TRBV5-4 and TRBJ2-5): ETGVTQSPTHLIKTRGQQVTLRCSSQSGHNTVSWYQQALGQGPQFIFQYYREEENGRGNFPPRFSGLQFPNYSSELNVNALELDDSALYLCASSPEQQETQYFGPGTRLLVL.

The sample holds a few counts of this clone. This rearrangement joins TRBV18 to TRBJ2-7; TRBD1 aligns across 7 bases. Germline lookup yields CDR1 KGHSH and CDR2 LQKENI. The CDR3 loop spans 14 amino acids. Trimming took 6 bases from V and 3 from J; bases not matched to a gene: 8. CDR3 sequence: CASSREGQNYEQYF. The CDR3 nucleotides are TGTGCCAGCTCTCGTGAGGGACAGAACTACGAGCAGTACTTC.

The rearrangement joins TRBV6-6 to TRBJ2-7; D uncertain. The V and J ends lost 0 bases and 4 bases respectively, with 4 bases between them. The CDR3 loop spans 12 amino acids. In germline, CDR1 is MNHNY, CDR2 SVGAGI (reference sequence). The CDR3 coding sequence is TGTGCCAGCAGTTACTCGACATACGAGCAGTACTTC. Its protein is CASSYSTYEQYF.

In this sample, this clone turned up once. The V gene is TRBV6-6, the J gene TRBJ1-5, with TRBD1 as a possible D gene (5 bases). The CDR3 runs to 15 residues. The V end lost 6 bases, the J end lost 0 bases, and 12 bases lay between the germline ends. Germline V CDR1 and CDR2: MNHNY, SVGAGI (reference sequence). The CDR3 spells CASRERGYSNQPQHF. CDR3 sequence (DNA): TGTGCCAGCAGAGAAAGGGGCTATAGCAATCAGCCCCAGCATTTT.

The rearrangement joins TRBV7-6 to TRBJ1-6; unclear D gene. Germline CDR1 and CDR2: SGHVS and FNYEAQ. V was shortened by 0 bases and J by 6 bases, with 12 bases between the two germline ends. This CDR3 spans 16 amino acids. CDR3 nucleotide sequence: TGTGCCAGCAGCTTAGCCCTAGACGGCGGTAATTCACCCCTCCACTTT. Residues: CASSLALDGGNSPLHF.

The J gene is TRBJ2-7, the V gene TRBV4-1; 10 nucleotides agree with TRBD2. The CDR3 sequence is 15 residues long. The V gene end was trimmed by 1 base and the J gene end by 4 bases; junction bases not matched to a gene: 4. Germline V gives CDR1 MGHRA, CDR2 YSYEKL. CDR3 in DNA: TGCGCCAGCAGCCAAGGAGCGGGGGGGCCTTACGAGCAGTACTTC. Its translation: CASSQGAGGPYEQYF.

The chain couples TRBV2 to TRBJ1-2, with D tentatively TRBD1 (6 bases). The germline V gene has CDR1 SNHLY and CDR2 FYNNEI. V gave up 3 bases and J gave up 12 bases, with 14 bases separating them. There are 12 residues in the CDR3. As DNA, the CDR3 is TGTGCCAGCAGTGAGAGCCTAAGGACAGACACCTTC. Translation gives CASSESLRTDTF.

The chain recombines TRBV7-6 with TRBJ1-2; D possibly corresponds to TRBD1 (5 bases). Trimming took off 2 bases at V and 0 bases at J, with 13 bases between the two ends. Germline V gives CDR1 SGHVS, CDR2 FNYEAQ. The CDR3 is made up of 16 amino acids. Written as DNA, the CDR3 is TGTGCCAGCAGCTTAACAGGCCCCGTCCCTAACTATGGCTACACCTTC. Residues: CASSLTGPVPNYGYTF. The whole variable domain, filled in from reference TRBV7-6 and TRBJ1-2, reads GAGVSQSPRYKVTKRGQDVALRCDPISGHVSLYWYRQALGQGPEFLTYFNYEAQQDKSGLPNDRFSAERPEGSISTLTIQRTEQRDSAMYRCASSLTGPVPNYGYTFGSGTRLTVV.

This rearrangement joins TRBV29-1 to TRBJ1-2, with D unresolved. V was clipped by 6 bases and J by 4 bases, with 15 bases between them. This CDR3 region has 13 residues. Germline V gives CDR1 SQVTM, CDR2 ANQGSEA. The CDR3 nucleotides are TGCAGCGTGACTAAAGGAGAAACCTATGGCTACACCTTC. Translating it yields CSVTKGETYGYTF.

The V call is TRBV9, the J call TRBJ1-2, with 7 bases that match TRBD1. This CDR3 spans 15 amino acids. Trimming at V came to 0 bases and at J to 7 bases, leaving 9 bases not matched to a gene. The germline V gene encodes CDR1 SGDLS and CDR2 YYNGEE. The CDR3 sequence is CASSVDSTGDGGYTF. CDR3 DNA: TGTGCCAGCAGCGTAGACTCCACAGGGGACGGTGGCTACACCTTC.

The chain is built from TRBV9 and TRBJ1-2, with D perhaps matching TRBD1 (5 bases). Per the germline V gene, CDR1 is SGDLS and CDR2 is YYNGEE. This CDR3 region has 16 residues. The V end was cut by 3 bases, the J end by 4 bases, with 19 bases between. The CDR3: CASSGVLVTASYGYTF. CDR3 nucleotide sequence: TGTGCCAGCAGCGGGGTCCTCGTGACAGCGAGCTATGGCTACACCTTC.

V and J are TRBV5-1 and TRBJ1-4; 9 nucleotides line up with TRBD1. Trimming removed 4 bases from V and 3 bases from J; junction bases left unmatched: 4. CDR1 and CDR2 (germline): SGHRS, YFSETQ. The CDR3 loop spans 15 amino acids. The CDR3 loop reads CASSEQGASNEKLFF. CDR3 coding DNA: TGCGCCAGCAGCGAACAGGGGGCCTCTAATGAAAAACTGTTTTTT.

The chain combines TRBV7-6 with TRBJ2-1; 12 bases are a match to TRBD1. In germline, CDR1 is SGHVS, CDR2 FNYEAQ. J lost 8 bases, V lost 3 bases, and 8 bases had no gene match. The CDR3 contains 16 residues. CDR3 sequence: CASSFPGTGGADEQFF. CDR3 in DNA: TGTGCCAGCAGCTTTCCCGGGACAGGGGGCGCAGATGAGCAGTTCTTC. The full variable domain, in which reference TRBV7-6 and TRBJ2-1 provide the parts outside the CDR3, is GAGVSQSPRYKVTKRGQDVALRCDPISGHVSLYWYRQALGQGPEFLTYFNYEAQQDKSGLPNDRFSAERPEGSISTLTIQRTEQRDSAMYRCASSFPGTGGADEQFFGPGTRLTVL.

On this clone itself: Relative to the germline gene, one junction end is altered; a read error may explain this. The CDR3 coding sequence is TGTGCCAGCAGCTCCTTGACAGGGGACGATGGTTACACCTTC. The encoded protein is CASSSLTGDDGYTF. The V call is TRBV5-6, the J call TRBJ1-2; TRBD1 agrees at 8 bases. This CDR3 has 14 residues. The V gene's germline CDR1 is SGHDT and CDR2 YYEEEE.